This T cell receptor beta chain was found in a study of blood T cell repertoires in COVID-19. The overall study: Both acute and convalescent COVID-19 samples were obtained from the United States, Italy and Spain.

This clone has just one count. The CDR3 loop spans 14 amino acids. J was trimmed by 9 bases and V by 0 bases; bases with no gene match: 6. Germline loops: CDR1 SGHRS, CDR2 YFSETQ. Method: immunoSEQ multiplex PCR; TCRdb's copy keeps in-frame clones and lacks some. The repertoire holds 200,000 to 250,000 clones, with about three quarters as singletons. V gene TRBV5-1 combines with J gene TRBJ2-5, with TRBD2 matching over 9 bases. The clonotype comes from a woman in her 70s with acute or convalescent COVID-19. Source material: peripheral blood. This CDR3 is CASSLVGLAQAQYF. Written as DNA, the CDR3 is TGCGCCAGCAGCTTGGTGGGACTAGCACAAGCCCAGTACTTC.